This is a list of T cell receptor beta chains from one sample in a study of cytomegalovirus exposure and HLA in healthy donors. Sequencing used immunoSEQ multiplex PCR; TCRdb keeps in-frame clones, though not all of them. This table holds approximately 190,000 clones, 82% found once. Sequenced sample: PBMCs. These receptors originate from a woman under 30 in good health and CMV-seronegative. Each CDR3 is given with its conserved first and last residue. A D gene is named only where the DNA matches it firmly. Only part of the rows carry a size: once, few, many, or a class if the clone is expanded.

j_call | v_call | clone_size | d_call | cdr3_nt | cdr3_aa
TRBJ2-7 | TRBV5-1 | once | TRBD2 | TGCGCCAGCAGCTTGGGACTAGCGGGGGACGAGCAGTACTTC | CASSLGLAGDEQYF
TRBJ1-4 | TRBV7-8 | NA | NA | TGTGCCAGCAGCTTATTAAATAGAGGGTCCGGGGAAAAACTGTTTTTT | CASSLLNRGSGEKLFF
TRBJ2-2 | TRBV28 | NA | NA | TGTGCCAGCAGTCCCCGCCGTCGGACCGGGGAGCTGTTTTTT | CASSPRRRTGELFF
TRBJ1-1 | TRBV6-5 | NA | NA | TGTGCTGCATGTGCGCCTCGGGAGGAAACTGAAGCTTTCTTT | CAACAPREETEAFF
TRBJ1-2 | TRBV30 | NA | NA | TGTGCCGCAGGGGTGAACTATGGCTACACCTTC | CAAGVNYGYTF
TRBJ2-5 | TRBV6-4 | NA | NA | TGTGCCAGCAGTGACGGAGGGGAAGAGACCCAGTACTTC | CASSDGGEETQYF
TRBJ2-5 | TRBV6-6 | NA | NA | TGTGCCAGCAGTGCTGTGGGCCAACAGACCCAGTACTTC | CASSAVGQQTQYF
TRBJ1-1 | TRBV5-1 | NA | NA | TGCGCCAGCAGCTCCCTGCCCGTACGAGGACAGACCCCGACTGAAGCTTTCTTT | CASSSLPVRGQTPTEAFF
TRBJ2-3 | TRBV10-1 | NA | TRBD1 | TGCGCCAGCAGTGCAGGGGGAAGCGATACGCAGTATTTT | CASSAGGSDTQYF
TRBJ1-2 | TRBV5-1 | NA | TRBD1 | TGCGCCAGCAGCATAGGACAGGCTAACTATGGCTACACCTTC | CASSIGQANYGYTF
TRBJ1-1 | TRBV7-9 | NA | TRBD1 | TGTGCCAGCAGTGACAGGGGAACAACTGAAGCTTTCTTT | CASSDRGTTEAFF
TRBJ2-3 | TRBV19 | NA | NA | TGTGCCAGTAGTATAGGGGGGGGCCCAGATACGCAGTATTTT | CASSIGGGPDTQYF
TRBJ2-7 | TRBV27 | NA | TRBD2 | TGTGCCAGCAGTTCTAGCGGGAACTTGTACGAGCAGTACTTC | CASSSSGNLYEQYF
TRBJ2-3 | TRBV6-5 | NA | TRBD2 | TGTGCCAGCAGGACAATAGCGGGGAGCACAGATACGCAGTATTTT | CASRTIAGSTDTQYF
TRBJ1-1 | TRBV19 | once | TRBD1 | TGTGCCAGTAGTCCCCCCGGGACAGGATCAATGAACACTGAAGCTTTCTTT | CASSPPGTGSMNTEAFF
TRBJ2-1 | TRBV6-4 | NA | TRBD2 | TGTGCCAGCAGTGACTCTCGACTAGCGGGAGTACAGAATGAGCAGTTCTTC | CASSDSRLAGVQNEQFF
TRBJ2-2 | TRBV27 | NA | NA | TGTGCCAGCAGTCATGATGACTCAACCGGGGAGCTGTTTTTT | CASSHDDSTGELFF
TRBJ2-2 | TRBV18 | NA | NA | TGTGCCAGCACCCCCCTATCTGGGGAGCTGTTTTTT | CASTPLSGELFF
TRBJ2-3 | TRBV18 | NA | NA | TGTGCCAGCTCACCGAACTCGGGATCCCCTACTAGCACAGATACGCAGTATTTT | CASSPNSGSPTSTDTQYF
TRBJ2-2 | TRBV5-1 | NA | TRBD1 | TGCGCCAGCTCTGAAGGACAGGACCCCGGAGAGCTGTTTTTT | CASSEGQDPGELFF
TRBJ2-2 | TRBV7-9 | NA | TRBD1 | TGTGCCAGCAGCCGGACAGGGGGCGCAACCGGGGAGCTGTTTTTT | CASSRTGGATGELFF
TRBJ2-7 | TRBV28 | NA | NA | TGTGCTGGCTTAATAAACTACGAGCAGTACTTC | CAGLINYEQYF
TRBJ2-1 | TRBV6-5 | NA | NA | TGTGCCAGCAGACCCCAGGGTCGGAATGAGCAGTTCTTC | CASRPQGRNEQFF
TRBJ2-1 | TRBV6-5 | NA | NA | TGTGCCAGCAGTTACTCACATGCCAATGAGCAGTTCTTC | CASSYSHANEQFF
TRBJ2-5 | TRBV6-5 | NA | TRBD1 | TGTGCCAGCAGTTACATGGGACAGTTAGGGACCCAGTACTTC | CASSYMGQLGTQYF
TRBJ1-1 | TRBV19 | few | NA | TGTGCCAGTAGTATAGGACACAGCGGCTCTGAAGCTTTCTTT | CASSIGHSGSEAFF
TRBJ1-2 | TRBV5-1 | NA | NA | TGCGCCAGCAGCTTCGGGGAAGTTCGTGATGGCTACACCTTC | CASSFGEVRDGYTF
TRBJ1-2 | TRBV16 | NA | NA | TGTGCCAGCAGCCCCCAGGGGCCGGCGGGCTATGGCTACACCTTC | CASSPQGPAGYGYTF
TRBJ1-2 | TRBV10-3 | once | NA | TGTGCCATCAGTGACCGGGGATTCGATGGCTACACCTTC | CAISDRGFDGYTF
TRBJ1-1 | TRBV9 | NA | NA | TGTGCCAGCAGCGCGACCTTACCAGGCACTGAAGCTTTCTTT | CASSATLPGTEAFF
TRBJ1-1 | TRBV5-1 | NA | NA | TGCGCCAGCAGCTTGGCCCAGGCGGGTGAAGCTTTCTTT | CASSLAQAGEAFF
TRBJ1-6 | TRBV29-1 | NA | NA | TGCAGCGGCAGTACAGGGCTTAATTCACCCCTCCACTTT | CSGSTGLNSPLHF
TRBJ2-2 | TRBV18 | NA | NA | TGTGCCAGCTCACCATCAGGGGCCCTGAACACCGGGGAGCTGTTTTTT | CASSPSGALNTGELFF
TRBJ2-7 | TRBV28 | NA | NA | TGTGCCAGCAGTCCACAGGGTTATCTCTACGAGCAGTACTTC | CASSPQGYLYEQYF
TRBJ2-1 | TRBV5-6 | once | NA | TGTGCCAGCGGTGCCGGGGGAAGCTCCTACAATGAGCAGTTCTTC | CASGAGGSSYNEQFF
TRBJ1-1 | TRBV9 | NA | NA | TGTGCCAGCAGCGCAGGACAACCGAACACTGAAGCTTTCTTT | CASSAGQPNTEAFF
TRBJ1-5 | TRBV4-1 | NA | TRBD1 | TGCGCCAGCAGCCAAGAACGACAGGGAATCGGCAATCAGCCCCAGCATTTT | CASSQERQGIGNQPQHF